A single sample gave rise to the 8 T cell receptor beta chains below, sequenced in a study of Ad26.COV2.S vaccination and SARS-CoV-2 variants. Libraries were prepared by immunoSEQ multiplex PCR; TCRdb keeps only in-frame clonotypes and omits some of them. The sample consists of 150,000 to 200,000 clones, around 88% of them appearing once. The sequencing used peripheral blood, collected after recovery from COVID-19. The origin of the receptors is a human donor who had recovered from COVID-19.

The chain uses TRBV6-5 and TRBJ1-2, with D possibly being TRBD1 (6 bases). The V end lost 2 bases, the J end lost 7 bases, and 11 bases lay between the germline ends. CDR3 length: 13 residues. CDR1 and CDR2 from the germline V gene are MNHEY and SVGAGI. This CDR3 is CASSYDRISGYTF. CDR3 in DNA: TGTGCCAGCAGTTACGACAGGATAAGTGGCTACACCTTC.

This clone has only one observation. The rearrangement links TRBV6-1 to TRBJ1-5; the D is unclear. The ends were cut back, 2 bases at V and 1 base at J, with 18 bases in the middle. Germline loops: CDR1 MNHNS, CDR2 SASEGT. The CDR3 is made up of 18 amino acids. CDR3 protein: CASSEFSPGSGSNQPQHF. For the CDR3, the DNA is TGTGCCAGCAGTGAATTTTCCCCCGGGTCGGGCAGCAATCAGCCCCAGCATTTT.

This clone has just a few counts. The rearrangement uses TRBV7-9 and TRBJ1-5; D remains ambiguous. V lost 1 base, J lost 6 bases, and 10 bases lay in between. Germline assignment: CDR1 SEHNR and CDR2 FQNEAQ (reference sequence). The CDR3 runs to 14 residues. The CDR3 is CASSLEGGSQPQHF. The CDR3, as DNA: TGTGCCAGCAGCTTAGAAGGTGGCAGTCAGCCCCAGCATTTT.

This chain joins TRBV5-1 and TRBJ2-7; TRBD1 aligns across 9 bases. The CDR3 length is 16 residues. CDR1 and CDR2 from the germline V gene are SGHRS and YFSETQ. The trim removed 4 bases at V and 2 bases at J, leaving 10 bases unmatched. Here the CDR3 reads CASSPGWGTGTYEQYF. In DNA, the CDR3 is TGCGCCAGCAGCCCCGGGTGGGGGACAGGGACCTACGAGCAGTACTTC.

The J gene is TRBJ1-3, the V gene TRBV6-5; the D is unclear. The length of the CDR3 is 15 residues. Germline CDR1 is MNHEY and CDR2 is SVGAGI. Deletions cut 5 bases from V and 4 bases from J, with 15 bases between. In DNA, the CDR3 is TGTGCCAGCAGTAGACACATGTCGGAAGGAAACACCATATATTTT. The encoded protein is CASSRHMSEGNTIYF.

This chain connects TRBV18 to TRBJ1-3; D is unresolved. The CDR3 length is 13 residues. CDR1 is KGHSH and CDR2 is LQKENI in the germline V gene. V was trimmed by 3 bases and J by 3 bases, leaving 6 bases between them. The DNA for the CDR3 is TGTGCCAGCTCACCTTCGGATGGAAACACCATATATTTT. This translates into CASSPSDGNTIYF.

The chain employs TRBV4-1 and TRBJ2-2; D unclear. With 4 bases removed from V and 5 bases from J, the gap between germline ends came to 14 bases. The CDR3 consists of 15 residues. Germline CDR1 MGHRA, CDR2 YSYEKL. The CDR3 region is CASSLVLKETGELFF. The CDR3 DNA follows: TGCGCCAGCAGCCTAGTATTGAAGGAGACCGGGGAGCTGTTTTTT.

The J gene is TRBJ2-1, the V gene TRBV5-1, with 10 bases that match TRBD2. Germline CDR1 is SGHRS and CDR2 is YFSETQ. Trimming took 1 base from V and 5 from J; bases not matched to a gene: 12. CDR3 size: 18 residues. CDR3 nucleotides: TGCGCCAGCAGCTTGAGGAGCAGCGGGAGGGCCATCAACAATGAGCAGTTCTTC. Residues: CASSLRSSGRAINNEQFF.